This record looks at one TCR beta chain sequence and its context. The antigen this receptor binds is unknown. No clone much larger than this one lies a single base away; base qualities are absent. The record originates from a study of response to subunit inactivated influenza vaccine (dated by TCRdb to the late 2010s). With respect to the entire study: Deep quantitative T cell receptor repertoire profiling was used in the study to track responses to a trivalent subunit inactivated influenza vaccine.

Broad study findings and their caveats: The authors suggested that each seasonal influenza vaccination may recruit only a limited number of new T cells.

The germline V gene provides CDR1 MGHRA and CDR2 YSYEKL. V is reduced by 1 base and J by 1 base, leaving a spacing of 9 bases between them. Reading from cysteine to phenylalanine, the CDR3 counts 15 amino acids. This entry keeps only the CDR3 DNA: 45 bases, framed from base 1. To prepare the library, RT-PCR was applied. The listed sequencing device is Illumina HiSeq 2500. TCRdb ran its own pipeline on the public reads, namely fastp trimming at Q25 and MiXCR clone calling, and kept in-frame beta chains. Each CDR3 protein appears once, grouped with its most common genes and DNA. The sample yields about 520,000 distinct CDR3 sequences; 6% to 9% were counted once. Over 10% of the sample is held by the ten biggest clonotypes.

The material sequenced was PBMCs from blood, taken 23 to 25 months after vaccination. The chain couples TRBV4-1 to TRBJ2-3; the D gene is not confidently resolved. The TCR sequence derives from a man aged 50-75 years who received an inactivated influenza vaccine. Donor details come from another sample of the same person, matched by shared clones. In nucleotides, the sequence is TGCGCCAGCAGCCAAGTAGGGTGGGGCACAGATACGCAGTATTTT. Its protein product is CASSQVGWGTDTQYF.